One and the same sample provided the 22 T cell receptor beta chains below, sequenced in a study of blood T cells in healthy people across ages. A second PCR, run for roughly 7 to 12 cycles, used a sample-barcoded 5' primer plus a J-beta primer mix. MiXCR, applied by TCRdb to the 5' RACE reads, yields one record per CDR3 protein. The sample lists 1.5 million to 2 million distinct CDR3 sequences, roughly 32% occurring once. The specimen was blood. These receptors originate from a woman in her twenties or thirties in good health.

The J gene is TRBJ2-5, the V gene TRBV10-1; TRBD2 agrees at 12 bases. The J call may be mistaken, given a closer DNA end match to TRBJ2-7. The CDR3 totals 19 residues. The germline V gene has CDR1 WNHNN and CDR2 SYGVQD (reference sequence). Here the CDR3 reads CASSESPAGLAGGPYEQYF. The CDR3 DNA follows: TGCGCCAGCAGTGAGTCCCCGGCTGGGCTAGCGGGAGGGCCTTACGAGCAGTACTTC.

A single count supports this clonotype. One end of the junction does not line up with germline, which may come from a read error. The V and J genes are TRBV20-1 and TRBJ2-3; D is undetermined. This CDR3 contains 12 residues. Germline CDR1 is DFQATT and CDR2 is SNEGSKA (reference sequence). The DNA for the CDR3 is TGCGGTGCTAGATTTCCCGGGGATACGCAGTATTTT. Its protein is CGARFPGDTQYF.

This clonotype was observed a few times. This chain joins TRBV12-5 and TRBJ2-3, with D perhaps matching TRBD1 or TRBD2 (5 bases each). Between the trimmed V and J ends, which lost 5 bases and 8 bases, there was a span of 14 bases. The germline gives CDR1 LGHNT, CDR2 FRNRAP. The CDR3 sequence is 13 residues long. CDR3 DNA: TGTGCTAGTGGTCTCATGGGGGTAGGTACGCAGTATTTT. Its protein is CASGLMGVGTQYF. The full variable domain, in which reference TRBV12-5 and TRBJ2-3 provide the parts outside the CDR3, is DARVTQTPRHKVTEMGQEVTMRCQPILGHNTVFWYRQTMMQGLELLAYFRNRAPLDDSGMPKDRFSAEMPDATLATLKIQPSEPRDSAVYFCASGLMGVGTQYFGPGTRLTVL.

Details on this clonotype: One end of the junction does not line up with germline, which may come from a read error. This chain connects TRBV6-2 or TRBV6-3 to TRBJ2-7; TRBD2 matches at 9 bases. Germline CDR1 is MNHEY and CDR2 is SVGEGT. This CDR3 is 18 amino acids long. CDR3 in amino acids: CVSRPIKRGVIGSYEQYF. The CDR3 coding sequence is TGTGTCAGCAGGCCTATAAAGCGGGGGGTTATCGGATCCTACGAGCAGTACTTC.

The J gene is TRBJ2-7, the V gene TRBV18; D might be TRBD2 (5 bases). Germline values: CDR1 KGHSH, CDR2 LQKENI. V shed 4 bases and J shed 2 bases, with 9 bases lying between them. CDR3 length equals 13 residues. The CDR3 reads CASSLPSTYEQYF. The CDR3 nucleotides are TGTGCCAGCTCACTTCCTAGCACCTACGAGCAGTACTTC.

This clonotype appeared a few times. This chain joins TRBV27 and TRBJ1-1, with TRBD1 matching 8 bases. The J segment lost 7 bases and the V segment lost 10 bases, leaving 14 bases of the junction unmatched. This CDR3 has 14 amino acids. Looked up from germline, CDR1 is MNHEY and CDR2 is SMNVEV (reference sequence). DNA of the CDR3: TGTGCCACCAAGAAAGGGACAGGCCCTAATGAAGCTTTCTTT. This sequence encodes CATKKGTGPNEAFF.

The J gene is TRBJ2-7, the V gene TRBV5-5; 9 bases are shared with TRBD2. With V trimmed by 3 bases and J by 2 bases, 3 bases remained unmatched. CDR3 size: 14 residues. Germline assignment: CDR1 SGHKS and CDR2 YYEKEE (reference sequence). This CDR3 reads CASSWASGTYEQYF. The CDR3 DNA reads as TGTGCCAGCAGCTGGGCTAGCGGGACCTACGAGCAGTACTTC.

This clonotype was observed once. The rearrangement joins TRBV4-1 to TRBJ1-5; a possible D gene is TRBD1 (5 bases). With 1 base removed from V and 5 bases from J, the gap between germline ends came to 21 bases. This CDR3 has 18 residues. CDR1 is MGHRA and CDR2 is YSYEKL in the germline V gene. This chain's CDR3 is CASSQGPRGGWWDQPQHF. The CDR3 nucleotides are TGCGCCAGCAGCCAAGGTCCCCGGGGGGGATGGTGGGATCAGCCCCAGCATTTT.

The chain is built from TRBV6-1 and TRBJ2-7, with D perhaps TRBD1 (5 bases). The CDR3 is 12 residues long. The germline V and J ends were trimmed by 7 bases and 9 bases, with 16 bases remaining between them. Germline CDR1 reads MNHNS; CDR2 reads SASEGT. CDR3: CASTAGASGQYF. The CDR3 DNA reads as TGTGCCAGCACCGCTGGGGCCTCCGGGCAGTACTTC.

This rearrangement joins TRBV28 to TRBJ2-7; tentative D call: TRBD2 (6 bases). Trimming stripped 6 bases from V and 2 bases from J, with 14 bases between. The germline gives CDR1 MDHEN, CDR2 SYDVKM. The CDR3 is 14 residues long. The DNA of the CDR3 is TGTGCCAGCAGCCCCATGGGGGGAGCCTACGAGCAGTACTTC. This sequence encodes CASSPMGGAYEQYF.

This clonotype was seen ten or more times. The chain is built from TRBV4-2 and TRBJ2-1; D ambiguous. The V and J ends lost 0 bases and 6 bases respectively, with 12 bases between them. CDR1 LGHNA and CDR2 YNFKEQ come from the germline V gene. The CDR3 extends over 15 amino acids. In DNA, the CDR3 is TGTGCCAGCAGCCAAGATAAACTACAGAGCAATGAGCAGTTCTTC. This translates into CASSQDKLQSNEQFF.

This clonotype was observed once. Relative to the germline gene, one junction end is altered; a read error may explain this. The gene calls are TRBV27 and TRBJ1-2, with D perhaps TRBD1 (5 bases). The CDR3 contains 14 residues. Germline V gene data show CDR1 as MNHEY and CDR2 as SMNVEV (reference sequence). CDR3 protein: CASSLSRTRYGHTF. The CDR3 nucleotides are TGTGCCAGCAGTTTATCGAGGACAAGATATGGCCACACCTTC.

This clonotype showed up just a few times. The CDR3 DNA reads as TGTGCCAGCAGCTACCTTGGCGGGAGGGCCGCTGATGGGAGCGAGCAGTACTTC. This encodes CASSYLGGRAADGSEQYF. The chain has TRBV28 and TRBJ2-7, with 9 positions matching TRBD2. The germline gives CDR1 MDHEN, CDR2 SYDVKM. With V trimmed by 6 bases and J by 6 bases, 21 bases remained unmatched. There are 18 residues in the CDR3.

This chain uses TRBV6-2 or TRBV6-3 with TRBJ1-1; TRBD1 aligns across 10 bases. CDR3 length: 16 amino acids. Trimming cost V 5 bases and J 3 bases; bases outside gene matches: 9. CDR1 is MNHEY and CDR2 is SVGEGT in the germline V gene. This CDR3 reads CASSKGQGKGDTEAFF. CDR3 DNA sequence: TGTGCCAGCAGTAAGGGACAGGGGAAGGGGGACACTGAAGCTTTCTTT.

The sample holds a few counts of this clonotype. The chain couples TRBV15 to TRBJ2-5, with D perhaps TRBD2 (6 bases). The germline V gene encodes CDR1 LNHNV and CDR2 YYDKDF (reference sequence). V was clipped by 1 base and J by 3 bases, with 6 bases between them. This CDR3 contains 13 residues. DNA of the CDR3: TGTGCCACCAGCAGAGGGAGGGAAGAGACCCAGTACTTC. Its translation: CATSRGREETQYF.

This clonotype showed up just a few times. This chain joins TRBV5-1 and TRBJ2-2; 13 bases agree with TRBD2. This CDR3 contains 19 residues. The J segment lost 0 bases and the V segment lost 7 bases, leaving 12 bases of the junction unmatched. The germline CDR1 and CDR2 sequences are SGHRS and YFSETQ. CDR3 DNA sequence: TGCGCCAGCCTGACGTTTCGACTAGCGGGAGGACCGAACACCGGGGAGCTGTTTTTT. This codes for CASLTFRLAGGPNTGELFF.

This clonotype came up a few times. This sequence joins TRBV24-1 and TRBJ1-2, with D perhaps matching TRBD1 (5 bases). CDR3 size: 14 residues. The V end lost 9 bases, the J end lost 4 bases, and 17 bases lay between the germline ends. CDR1 is KGHDR and CDR2 is SFDVKD in the germline V gene. CDR3: CATSFIRQLYGYTF. The CDR3 DNA sequence: TGTGCCACCTCTTTTATCAGACAGCTCTATGGCTACACCTTC.

This clonotype was counted a few times. V usage is TRBV3-1 and J usage is TRBJ1-2, with a possible D match to TRBD1 (5 bases). Trimming stripped 3 bases from V and 7 bases from J, with 15 bases between. Germline CDR1 LGHDT, CDR2 YNNKEL (reference sequence). This CDR3 is 14 amino acids long. CDR3 region: CASSHPQGGRGYTF. For the CDR3, the DNA is TGTGCCAGCAGCCACCCCCAGGGTGGCCGTGGCTACACCTTC.

The chain employs TRBV7-8 and TRBJ2-3; TRBD2 matches at 10 bases. This CDR3 contains 20 residues. The V segment lost 1 base and the J segment 0 bases; nucleotides outside the gene matches: 13. Germline V gene sequence: CDR1 SGHVS, CDR2 FQNEAQ. The chain's CDR3 is CASSLVTLAGAIPSTDTQYF. The CDR3, as DNA: TGTGCCAGCAGCTTAGTTACCCTAGCGGGGGCGATACCTAGCACAGATACGCAGTATTTT.

CDR3 amino acids: CASSQGQHQNTEAFF. The CDR3 nucleotides are TGCGCCAGCAGCCAAGGGCAGCATCAGAACACTGAAGCTTTCTTT. The chain has TRBV4-1 and TRBJ1-1; D gene uncertain. From germline, CDR1 is MGHRA and CDR2 YSYEKL. Trimming took off 1 base at V and 1 base at J, with 10 bases between the two ends. The CDR3 loop spans 15 amino acids.

The sample holds a few counts of this clonotype. The genes are TRBV11-2 and TRBJ2-3; D might be TRBD2 (6 bases). The germline V gene has CDR1 SGHAT and CDR2 FQNNGV. There are 15 residues in the CDR3. V gave up 6 bases and J gave up 1 base, with 14 bases separating them. The CDR3 sequence is CASRTGLSGTDTQYF. The DNA of the CDR3 is TGTGCCAGCAGAACGGGACTTTCTGGCACAGATACGCAGTATTTT.

This clonotype occurred a few times. The chain combines TRBV11-2 with TRBJ2-3; 11 nucleotides agree with TRBD2. This CDR3 is built from 15 residues. V was pared by 8 bases and J by 3 bases, with 7 bases of the junction left unmatched. From germline, CDR1 is SGHAT and CDR2 FQNNGV. In DNA form, the CDR3 reads TGTGCCAGCGCTACTAGCGGGAGAATAACAGATACGCAGTATTTT. It specifies CASATSGRITDTQYF.